This T cell receptor beta chain was recorded in a study of shared clonotypes between healthy human individuals. The V segment lost 5 bases and the J segment 9 bases; nucleotides outside the gene matches: 16. The CDR3 is 17 amino acids. CDR1 MNHEY and CDR2 SMNVEV come from the germline V gene (reference sequence). The method was immunoSEQ multiplex PCR; TCRdb's version includes in-frame clones alone and lacks a portion of them. The sample includes around 1.9 million clones, approximately 92% of them seen just once. Naive CD8 cells lacked CD45RO and underwent positive selection for CCR7, leaving out terminally differentiated effector memory CD45RA+ cells.

The rearrangement uses TRBV27 and TRBJ2-1; 10 positions match TRBD2. This TCR was sampled from a man aged 18-30 years in good health. Some clones in this sample may be carry-over from other donors' samples. The sequencing sample was made of naive CD8+ T cells from PBMCs. The CDR3 DNA follows: TGTGCCAGCAGTCTGCCCCCCTCTAGCGGGAGTTGGGGTGAGCAGTTCTTC. Protein sequence: CASSLPPSSGSWGEQFF.